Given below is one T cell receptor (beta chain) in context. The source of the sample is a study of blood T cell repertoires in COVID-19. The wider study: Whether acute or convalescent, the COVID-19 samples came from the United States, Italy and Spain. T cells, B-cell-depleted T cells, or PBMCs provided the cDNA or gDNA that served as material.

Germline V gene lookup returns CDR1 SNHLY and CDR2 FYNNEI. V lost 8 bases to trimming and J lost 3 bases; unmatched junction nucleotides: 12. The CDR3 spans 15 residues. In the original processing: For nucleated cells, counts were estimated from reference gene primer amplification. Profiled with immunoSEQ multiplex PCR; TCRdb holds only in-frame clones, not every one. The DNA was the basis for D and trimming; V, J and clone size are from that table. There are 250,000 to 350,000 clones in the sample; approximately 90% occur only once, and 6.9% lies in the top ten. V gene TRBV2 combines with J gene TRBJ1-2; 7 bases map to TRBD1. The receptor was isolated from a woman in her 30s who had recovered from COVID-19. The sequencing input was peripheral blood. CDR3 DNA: TGTGCCAGCGGAACTCTCGGACAGGCGTACTATGGCTACACCTTC. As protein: CASGTLGQAYYGYTF. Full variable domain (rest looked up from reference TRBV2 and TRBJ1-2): EPEVTQTPSHQVTQMGQEVILRCVPISNHLYFYWYRQILGQKVEFLVSFYNNEISEKSEIFDDQFSVERPDGSNFTLKIRSTKLEDSAMYFCASGTLGQAYYGYTFGSGTRLTVV.